This T cell receptor (beta chain) was identified in a study of identical twins. Germline V gene data show CDR1 as ENHRY and CDR2 as SYGVKD. The ends were cut back, 10 bases at V and 9 bases at J, with 26 bases in the middle. The CDR3 consists of 15 residues. Study-wide points: Insertions were fewer in abundant cord blood beta clonotypes, whereas memory repertoires showed none of this pattern. Models, which agreed with sharing between unrelated individuals, nonetheless underestimated the out-of-frame TCR alpha sharing seen in monozygotic twins.

Addition of a universal primer site occurred through template switching, and cDNA carried unique molecular identifiers. TCRdb analysed the 5' RACE reads with MiXCR anew, one entry per CDR3 protein. The table lists fewer than 500,000 distinct CDR3 sequences, about 13% of them singletons, with approximately 1% in the top ten. Concerning this clonotype: Its antigen is undetermined.

These data also featured in a second study, about yellow fever vaccine responses in identical twins.

The chain is built from TRBV10-3 and TRBJ2-3, with a tentative D call TRBD2 (6 bases). The source is a woman between 18 and 29 years old in good health. The sequencing sample was made of CD4+ T cells sorted from blood. The CDR3 sequence is CASGVQKNLGETQYF. The CDR3 nucleotides are TGTGCCAGCGGGGTACAGAAGAATTTAGGAGAGACGCAGTATTTT.